The 19 T cell receptor beta chains given below trace back to one sample, sequenced in a study of chemoradiotherapy in HPV16-positive cancers. Clones were sequenced by immunoSEQ multiplex PCR, and TCRdb holds only the in-frame ones, with some missing. The sample yields tens of thousands of clones, approximately 70% seen once. Specimen collection occurred from a patient who underwent chemoradiotherapy. The source of these receptors is a human donor with HPV-associated anogenital cancer.

The V call is TRBV11-2, the J call TRBJ2-1, with a possible D match to TRBD1 (5 bases). CDR1 and CDR2 (germline): SGHAT, FQNNGV. The CDR3 is made up of 13 amino acids. Trimming removed 5 bases from V and 4 bases from J, with 9 bases in between. The CDR3 is CASSPDRYNEQFF. CDR3 DNA sequence: TGTGCCAGCAGCCCCGACAGATACAATGAGCAGTTCTTC.

This clone was observed once. V is TRBV11-3 and J is TRBJ2-3; D remains ambiguous. Trimming removed 1 base at V and 3 bases at J, with 20 bases between. The CDR3 contains 18 residues. The germline V gene encodes CDR1 SGHNT and CDR2 YENEEA. The CDR3 nucleotides read TGTGCCAGCAGCTTAGGTGGTGGATACTTCGCTGAGACAGATACGCAGTATTTT. Its translation is CASSLGGGYFAETDTQYF.

The CDR3 reads CASSLGQGMGQPQHF. The CDR3 coding sequence is TGTGCCAGCAGCCTTGGACAGGGGATGGGACAGCCCCAGCATTTT. The chain is built from TRBV28 and TRBJ1-5; 9 bases are shared with TRBD1. From germline, CDR1 is MDHEN and CDR2 SYDVKM. This CDR3 is 15 amino acids long. Trimming cost V 6 bases and J 7 bases; bases outside gene matches: 10.

This chain uses TRBV28 with TRBJ2-1; D possibly corresponds to TRBD1 (5 bases). Deletions cut 3 bases from V and 4 bases from J, with 10 bases between. This CDR3 is 14 amino acids long. Germline CDR1 is MDHEN and CDR2 is SYDVKM. DNA for the CDR3: TGTGCCAGCAGTTTGACAGCCACGTACAATGAGCAGTTCTTC. Residues: CASSLTATYNEQFF.

V is TRBV6-5 and J is TRBJ1-6, with TRBD1 identical over 7 bases. From germline, CDR1 is MNHEY and CDR2 SVGAGI. The CDR3 has 14 residues. V was clipped by 7 bases and J by 7 bases; unmatched bases: 7. The CDR3 reads CASNYLQGNSPLHF. CDR3 nucleotide sequence: TGTGCCAGCAATTATTTACAGGGGAATTCACCCCTCCACTTT.

The chain joins TRBV4-2 to TRBJ2-7; no clear D. The CDR3 extends over 14 amino acids. Germline CDR1 reads LGHNA; CDR2 reads YNFKEQ. Trimming took 1 base from V and 6 from J, leaving 13 bases between them. Here the CDR3 reads CASSQVDQRSEQYF. The CDR3 DNA is TGTGCCAGCAGCCAAGTAGACCAGCGATCCGAGCAGTACTTC.

This clone turned up a few times. The V gene is TRBV4-1, the J gene TRBJ2-7; possibly TRBD1 for D (6 bases). Between the trimmed V and J ends, which lost 0 bases and 3 bases, there was a span of 12 bases. This CDR3 is 15 amino acids long. Germline CDR1 and CDR2: MGHRA and YSYEKL. The CDR3 DNA reads as TGCGCCAGCAGCCAAGATTTGGGGGCAAACTACGAGCAGTACTTC. Amino acids: CASSQDLGANYEQYF.

This clone was observed a handful of times. The chain is built from TRBV14 and TRBJ2-2, with 9 bases lining up with TRBD2. Germline V gene sequence: CDR1 SGHDN, CDR2 FVKESK. After removal of 0 bases from V and 4 bases from J, the junction contained 9 bases not matched to a gene. This CDR3 has 18 amino acids. DNA of the CDR3: TGTGCCAGCAGCCAAGATCAGGCTAGCGGGATGAGCACCGGGGAGCTGTTTTTT. This codes for CASSQDQASGMSTGELFF.

The chain carries TRBV4-1 and TRBJ1-1, with a weak D call TRBD1 (5 bases). CDR1 and CDR2 from the germline V gene are MGHRA and YSYEKL. The CDR3 runs 17 residues. The V end was cut by 1 base, the J end by 4 bases, with 19 bases between. The DNA for the CDR3 is TGCGCCAGCAGCCAAGGGGAGACTTTATGGGGGAGCACTGAAGCTTTCTTT. Encoded protein: CASSQGETLWGSTEAFF.

This clone was counted once. The J gene is TRBJ1-4, the V gene TRBV5-6, with TRBD1 matching 7 bases. CDR1 and CDR2 from the germline V gene are SGHDT and YYEEEE. This CDR3 spans 15 amino acids. The trim removed 3 bases at V and 8 bases at J, leaving 10 bases unmatched. This CDR3 reads CASSSRTQGLEKLFF. The DNA of the CDR3 is TGTGCCAGCAGCTCAAGAACACAGGGGTTAGAAAAACTGTTTTTT. The whole variable domain, filled in from reference TRBV5-6 and TRBJ1-4, reads DAGVTQSPTHLIKTRGQQVTLRCSPKSGHDTVSWYQQALGQGPQFIFQYYEEEERQRGNFPDRFSGHQFPNYSSELNVNALLLGDSALYLCASSSRTQGLEKLFFGSGTQLSVL.

V gene TRBV21-1 combines with J gene TRBJ2-2; TRBD2 is taken as the D call from the table, unchecked against the DNA. TRBV21-1 is marked as a pseudogene. The CDR3 loop spans 18 amino acids. This chain's CDR3 is CASSIPAAGGSNTGELFF. Written as DNA, the CDR3 is TGTGCCAGCAGCATCCCTGCGGCGGGAGGGAGTAACACCGGGGAGCTGTTTTTT.

This rearrangement joins TRBV7-9 to TRBJ1-2; unclear D gene. Deletions cut 6 bases from V and 7 bases from J, with 15 bases between. CDR3 length: 13 residues. Germline lookup yields CDR1 SEHNR and CDR2 FQNEAQ (reference sequence). CDR3 protein: CASSPSVGGGYTF. For the CDR3, the DNA is TGTGCCAGCAGTCCTTCCGTCGGTGGTGGCTACACCTTC.

This chain connects TRBV14 to TRBJ2-1; TRBD2 aligns across 9 bases. Per the germline V gene, CDR1 is SGHDN and CDR2 is FVKESK. V lost 3 bases and J lost 9; bases outside the gene matches: 3. CDR3 length equals 13 residues. CDR3 in amino acids: CASSQGLAAEQFF. DNA of the CDR3: TGTGCCAGCAGCCAGGGACTAGCTGCTGAGCAGTTCTTC.

V and J are TRBV6-4 and TRBJ2-3; tentative D call: TRBD2 (5 bases). V lost 0 bases and J lost 2, with 6 bases in between. CDR3 length equals 14 residues. In germline, CDR1 is MRHNA, CDR2 SNTAGT. CDR3 in amino acids: CASSDSRDTDTQYF. As DNA, the CDR3 is TGTGCCAGCAGTGACTCCCGGGACACAGATACGCAGTATTTT.

The rearrangement links TRBV7-9 to TRBJ1-4; 8 bases map to TRBD1. V dropped 5 bases and J dropped 9; count of bases not matched to a gene: 8. The CDR3 extends over 14 amino acids. CDR1 is SEHNR, CDR2 FQNEAQ, per germline (reference sequence). Here the CDR3 DNA reads TGTGCCAGCAGCGCGCCGGGACAGGTTCAAAAACTGTTTTTT. Protein: CASSAPGQVQKLFF.

The J gene is TRBJ2-3, the V gene TRBV19, with D unresolved. Trimming took off 3 bases at V and 5 bases at J, with 3 bases between the two ends. This CDR3 is built from 11 residues. In germline, CDR1 is LNHDA, CDR2 SQIVND (reference sequence). CDR3 DNA: TGTGCCAGTAGTATGAGAGATACGCAGTATTTT. Amino acids: CASSMRDTQYF.

This clone was detected a few times. The rearrangement links TRBV19 to TRBJ2-7; D perhaps matches TRBD2 (6 bases). Germline CDR1 is LNHDA and CDR2 is SQIVND (reference sequence). The germline V and J ends were trimmed by 4 bases and 5 bases, with 9 bases remaining between them. This CDR3 region has 12 residues. CDR3 region: CASSKWGDEQYF. CDR3 DNA sequence: TGTGCCAGTAGTAAGTGGGGGGACGAGCAGTACTTC. The whole variable domain, remainder taken from reference TRBV19 and TRBJ2-7, is DGGITQSPKYLFRKEGQNVTLSCEQNLNHDAMYWYRQDPGQGLRLIYYSQIVNDFQKGDIAEGYSVSREKKESFPLTVTSAQKNPTAFYLCASSKWGDEQYFGPGTRLTVT.

The chain combines TRBV7-8 with TRBJ1-2; 9 nucleotides match TRBD1. Germline V gene sequence: CDR1 SGHVS, CDR2 FQNEAQ. CDR3 size: 14 residues. V dropped 4 bases and J dropped 8; count of bases not matched to a gene: 8. This CDR3 is CASSSQQGAGGYTF. CDR3 nucleotide sequence: TGTGCCAGCAGCTCGCAACAGGGGGCCGGGGGCTACACCTTC.

This clone was detected a few times. The chain combines TRBV4-3 with TRBJ1-1; D unresolved. Germline-derived CDR1 and CDR2 are LGHNA and YSLEER. The CDR3 has 15 amino acids. V was trimmed by 3 bases and J by 0 bases, leaving 11 bases between them. The DNA for the CDR3 is TGCGCCAGCAGCCAGAGTCCGACGGTGAACACTGAAGCTTTCTTT. Encoded protein: CASSQSPTVNTEAFF.